This T cell receptor (beta chain) comes out of a study of cytomegalovirus exposure and HLA in healthy donors. Trimming removed 4 bases from V and 5 bases from J, with 15 bases in between. CDR1 and CDR2 from the germline V gene are SGHNT and YYREEE (reference sequence). The CDR3 loop spans 15 amino acids. Researchers ran the PCR with 60 Vbeta and 13 Jbeta primers. Here immunoSEQ multiplex PCR was the method, and the copy in TCRdb shows in-frame clones only, minus some. The sample records some 170,000 clones, around four fifths being singletons. Source material: PBMCs. The chain carries TRBV5-4 and TRBJ1-4; perhaps TRBD1 as D (6 bases). The sequence was obtained from a woman between 55 and 75 years old in good health and CMV-seropositive. CDR3 nucleotides: TGTGCCAGCAGCCACAAACGGACAGTAAATGAAAAACTGTTTTTT. Protein: CASSHKRTVNEKLFF.